This T cell receptor beta chain was found in a study of T cells in Graves' hyperthyroidism and ophthalmopathy. RNA transcripts were the template for amplifying TCR beta CDR3 regions. Researchers ran a first-round RT-PCR on the TCR CDR3 using the HTBI primer set. From the multiplex PCR reads, TCRdb called clonotypes with MiXCR, one entry per CDR3 protein. In the table there are around 720,000 distinct CDR3 sequences, just over 35% of which are singletons. Study results and limitations: The blood repertoire included most of the expanded thyroid clonotypes above 0.001.

This CDR3 contains 14 residues. From germline, CDR1 is SGHDN and CDR2 FVKESK. The V and J ends lost 1 base and 1 base respectively, with 7 bases between them. This clonotype showed up many times. The target antigen is unknown. The rearrangement links TRBV14 to TRBJ1-1; D not resolved. The clonotype was recovered from a woman between 40 and 50 years old with Graves' hyperthyroidism. Sequenced input: blood. The CDR3 coding sequence is TGTGCCAGCAGCCAAGTGTGGGCGAACACTGAAGCTTTCTTT. It translates to CASSQVWANTEAFF.